This TCR beta chain was profiled in a study of post-analysis software for immune sequencing data. The overall study: The cohort encompassed relapsing-remitting, secondary progressive and progressive-relapsing multiple sclerosis disease courses.

Findings and caveats of the study: Samples made in the same batch grouped tightly together by F measure. For normalized Chao1 diversity, multiple sclerosis patients scored significantly lower than controls did. In patients, four to six TRBV segments were more frequent than in controls, with TRBV5-6, TRBV5-1 and TRBV20-1 among them.

The CDR3 runs 14 residues. Germline CDR1 reads SGHRS; CDR2 reads YFSETQ. Unique molecular identifiers had been added to the TCR beta cDNA libraries. Yield was some 500,000 cDNA molecules from roughly 0.93 to 9.6 million T cells. Each CDR3 protein gets one entry after TCRdb re-called the PCR reads with MiXCR. The repertoire holds 820,000 or so distinct CDR3 sequences, with 53% as singletons. This clonotype appeared a few times. The antigen remains undetermined. A read error may produce the germline difference seen at one junction end. This chain connects TRBV5-1 to TRBJ2-7, with 11 bases aligning to TRBD2. This sequence was found in a girl aged 5-17 years with multiple sclerosis. Specimen: blood. The CDR3 spells CASSGLAGGYEQYF. The DNA for the CDR3 is TGTGCCAGCAGTGGGCTAGCGGGGGGCTACGAGCAGTACTTC.